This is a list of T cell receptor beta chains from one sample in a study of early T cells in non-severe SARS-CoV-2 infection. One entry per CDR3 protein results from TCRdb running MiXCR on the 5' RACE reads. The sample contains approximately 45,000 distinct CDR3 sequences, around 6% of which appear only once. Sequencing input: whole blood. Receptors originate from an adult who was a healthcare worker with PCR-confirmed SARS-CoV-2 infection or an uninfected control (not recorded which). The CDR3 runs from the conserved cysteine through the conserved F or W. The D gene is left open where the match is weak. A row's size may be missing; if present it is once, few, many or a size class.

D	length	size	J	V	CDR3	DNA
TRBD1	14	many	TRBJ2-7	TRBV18	CASSPRDRRYEQYF	TGTGCCAGCTCACCCCGGGACAGGCGCTACGAGCAGTACTTC
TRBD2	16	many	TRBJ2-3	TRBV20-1	CSARAAGLAGGATQYF	TGCAGTGCTAGAGCCGCTGGACTAGCGGGGGGTGCTACGCAGTATTTT
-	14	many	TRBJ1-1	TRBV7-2	CASTGRGPTAEAFF	TGTGCCAGCACTGGGAGGGGCCCTACTGCAGAAGCTTTCTTT
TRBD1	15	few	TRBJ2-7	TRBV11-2	CASSLGRQGPYEQYF	TGTGCCAGCAGCTTAGGAAGACAGGGTCCCTACGAGCAGTACTTC
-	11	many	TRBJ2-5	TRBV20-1	CSAQREETQYF	TGCAGTGCACAGCGAGAAGAGACCCAGTACTTC
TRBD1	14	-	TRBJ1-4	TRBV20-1	CSATRTGSYEKLFF	TGCAGTGCTACCAGGACAGGTTCATACGAAAAACTGTTTTTT
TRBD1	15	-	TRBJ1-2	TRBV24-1	CATSDSRTGGYGYTF	TGTGCCACCAGTGATTCTAGGACAGGGGGCTATGGCTACACCTTC
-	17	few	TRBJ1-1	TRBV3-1	CASSQDLRAGWDTEAFF	TGTGCCAGCAGCCAAGATTTGAGGGCAGGGTGGGACACTGAAGCTTTCTTT
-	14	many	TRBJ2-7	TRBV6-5	CASSRRTQTYEQYF	TGTGCCAGCAGTAGGCGGACACAGACCTACGAGCAGTACTTC
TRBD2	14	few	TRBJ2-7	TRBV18	CASSPPRGGNEQYF	TGTGCCAGCTCACCTCCACGGGGGGGAAACGAGCAGTACTTC
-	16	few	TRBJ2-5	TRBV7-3	CASSPLSDREEETQYF	TGTGCCAGCAGCCCACTCTCCGACAGGGAGGAGGAGACCCAGTACTTC
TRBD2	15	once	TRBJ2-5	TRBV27	CASSHLAGGQETQYF	TGTGCCAGCAGCCACTTAGCGGGGGGCCAAGAGACCCAGTACTTC
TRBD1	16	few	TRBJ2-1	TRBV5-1	CASSPEPGQGYNEQFF	TGCGCCAGCAGCCCGGAGCCGGGACAGGGTTACAATGAGCAGTTCTTC
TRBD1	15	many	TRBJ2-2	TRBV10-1	CASSGGQLNTGELFF	TGCGCCAGCTCTGGGGGACAGTTAAACACCGGGGAGCTGTTTTTT